These 10 T cell receptor beta chains originate from one sample sequenced in a study of blood T cells in healthy people across ages. A second PCR, run for about 7 to 11 cycles, used a sample-barcoded 5' primer plus a J-beta primer mix. MiXCR, applied by TCRdb to the 5' RACE reads, yields one record per CDR3 protein. The table shows around 1,000,000 distinct CDR3 sequences, with around 25% occurring only once. These data were likewise used in another study, on T cells of mothers and their children.

What was sequenced was blood. The source of these receptors is a girl aged 2 to 10 in good health.

The chain links TRBV6-1 to TRBJ1-5, with D unclear. CDR1 and CDR2 from the germline V gene are MNHNS and SASEGT. This CDR3 has 16 residues. V shed 1 base and J shed 0 bases, with 10 bases lying between them. The CDR3 DNA reads TGTGCCAGCAGTGAAGAGGCCAGGATTAGCAATCAGCCCCAGCATTTT. Its protein product is CASSEEARISNQPQHF.

The sample holds one count of this clonotype. The chain uses TRBV5-1 and TRBJ2-2, with D possibly called TRBD1 or TRBD2 (7 bases each). The CDR3 extends over 15 amino acids. CDR1 and CDR2 from the germline V gene are SGHRS and YFSETQ. V lost 3 bases to trimming and J lost 4 bases, with 13 bases between them. CDR3 region: CASSWEGATTGELFF. CDR3 nucleotide sequence: TGCGCCAGCAGCTGGGAGGGGGCGACCACCGGGGAGCTGTTTTTT.

The count of this clonotype is one. The J gene is TRBJ2-5, the V gene TRBV29-1; 7 nucleotides line up with TRBD2. This CDR3 region has 13 residues. Unmatched junction bases numbered 6, after V lost 4 bases and J lost 4 bases. Germline assignment: CDR1 SQVTM and CDR2 ANQGSEA. The CDR3 protein is CSVAGGLGETQYF. DNA of the CDR3: TGCAGCGTTGCGGGGGGACTGGGAGAGACCCAGTACTTC.

The rearrangement links TRBV9 to TRBJ2-7; TRBD2 matches at 10 bases. There are 16 residues in the CDR3. Unmatched junction bases numbered 7, after V lost 0 bases and J lost 4 bases. The V gene's germline CDR1 is SGDLS and CDR2 YYNGEE. In nucleotides, the CDR3 is TGTGCCAGCAGCGTAGCCCCTAGCGGGAGTCTATACGAGCAGTACTTC. Translation: CASSVAPSGSLYEQYF. Drawing the rest from reference TRBV9 and TRBJ2-7, the complete variable domain is DSGVTQTPKHLITATGQRVTLRCSPRSGDLSVYWYQQSLDQGLQFLIQYYNGEERAKGNILERFSAQQFPDLHSELNLSSLELGDSALYFCASSVAPSGSLYEQYFGPGTRLTVT.

The chain joins TRBV20-1 to TRBJ2-5; the D is unclear. CDR1 and CDR2 (germline): DFQATT, SNEGSKA (reference sequence). V lost 6 bases and J 4 bases, leaving 24 bases between the germline ends. The CDR3 is 16 residues long. CDR3 nucleotides: TGCAGTGCCAACCACATGCCGTCGGCTAGTACAGAGACCCAGTACTTC. Translated: CSANHMPSASTETQYF.

A few counts support this clonotype. The CDR3 sequence: CASSWQGAEKLFF. The CDR3 DNA is TGTGCCAGCAGTTGGCAGGGGGCTGAAAAACTGTTTTTT. V and J are TRBV7-9 and TRBJ1-4; 8 nucleotides align to TRBD1. CDR3 size: 13 residues. The J segment lost 7 bases and the V segment lost 6 bases, leaving 4 bases of the junction unmatched. Looked up from germline, CDR1 is SEHNR and CDR2 is FQNEAQ (reference sequence).

This clonotype was counted only a few times. CDR3 residues: CASSLFWVSEGGTDTQYF. Here the CDR3 DNA reads TGTGCCAGCAGTCTCTTCTGGGTTAGCGAGGGGGGCACAGATACGCAGTATTTT. This rearrangement joins TRBV28 to TRBJ2-3, with D perhaps matching TRBD1 (6 bases). The CDR3 is 18 residues long. Trimming took off 5 bases at V and 1 base at J, with 22 bases between the two ends. Germline V gene sequence: CDR1 MDHEN, CDR2 SYDVKM.

The chain combines TRBV4-1 with TRBJ2-5; D is unclear. The J call may be mistaken, given a closer DNA end match to TRBJ2-7. The CDR3 consists of 16 residues. Germline-derived CDR1 and CDR2 are MGHRA and YSYEKL. CDR3 region: CASSQELSAAAYEQYF. In nucleotides, the CDR3 is TGCGCCAGCAGCCAAGAGCTGTCCGCAGCAGCCTACGAGCAGTACTTC.

This chain joins TRBV7-9 and TRBJ2-7, with D possibly being TRBD2 (6 bases). Germline V gene sequence: CDR1 SEHNR, CDR2 FQNEAQ (reference sequence). V was pared by 5 bases and J by 2 bases, with 16 bases between. The CDR3 loop spans 15 amino acids. CDR3 in DNA: TGTGCCAGCAGCCACAACGGGCGGGGAGCCTACGAGCAGTACTTC. Translated: CASSHNGRGAYEQYF.

The J gene is TRBJ2-3, the V gene TRBV7-9; the D gene is possibly TRBD2 (5 bases). Trimming pared 2 bases from V and 1 base from J, leaving 22 bases between. The CDR3 has 19 residues. From germline, CDR1 is SEHNR and CDR2 FQNEAQ (reference sequence). CDR3 protein: CASSLSLATIVRGTDTQYF. The CDR3 DNA reads as TGTGCCAGCAGCTTATCCCTGGCAACCATTGTGAGGGGCACAGATACGCAGTATTTT.